These 32 T cell receptor beta chains originate from one sample sequenced in a study of T-cell reconstitution after alpha-beta-depleted transplantation in children. Unique molecular identifiers were built into the TCRbeta library. TCRdb passed the PCR reads through MiXCR, listing each CDR3 protein once. This table has around 600,000 distinct CDR3 sequences, 10% appearing once. Sequenced here: PBMCs from the stem cell graft donor, sampled from the stem cell graft. Every receptor here comes from a human donor who donated a stem cell graft to a child with acute myeloid leukemia.

This clonotype was observed a few times. The chain joins TRBV27 to TRBJ2-5; 9 nucleotides match TRBD1. This CDR3 region has 14 residues. With 5 bases clipped from V and 5 bases from J, the junction kept 6 bases outside the gene matches. CDR1 is MNHEY, CDR2 SMNVEV, per germline (reference sequence). CDR3 in DNA: TGTGCCAGCAGTGAACAGGGGGCTATGGAGACCCAGTACTTC. This sequence encodes CASSEQGAMETQYF.

This clonotype has a handful of counts. The chain uses TRBV20-1 and TRBJ2-5, with D possibly matching TRBD2 (6 bases). This CDR3 is built from 14 residues. V was cut by 3 bases and J by 1 base, with 12 bases left in between. Germline loops: CDR1 DFQATT, CDR2 SNEGSKA (reference sequence). The CDR3 DNA reads as TGCAGTGCTAGTGTCCCCGGGGGCCAAGAGACCCAGTACTTC. Its translation is CSASVPGGQETQYF.

There are many counts of this clonotype. Written as DNA, the CDR3 is TGTGCCAGCAGAAACACAGGGGTTGGCGAAAAACTGTTTTTT. This gives the protein CASRNTGVGEKLFF. V and J are TRBV27 and TRBJ1-4, with TRBD1 identical over 7 bases. The junction had 9 bases not matched to a gene; V was cut back by 6 bases and J by 8 bases. Per the germline V gene, CDR1 is MNHEY and CDR2 is SMNVEV (reference sequence). The CDR3 contains 14 residues.

This clonotype was found many times. This chain connects TRBV12-3 or TRBV12-4 to TRBJ2-6; D is uncertain. Trimming cost V 3 bases and J 2 bases, with 14 bases left between them. CDR3 length equals 17 residues. The CDR3, as DNA: TGTGCCAGCAGTTTTTCAGGCAGCAAGGCTGGGGCCAACGTCCTGACTTTC. Translating gives CASSFSGSKAGANVLTF.

This clonotype was detected many times. The chain couples TRBV30 to TRBJ2-3, with D tentatively TRBD1 (6 bases). Germline CDR1 is GTSNPN and CDR2 is SVGIG (reference sequence). Between the trimmed V and J ends, which lost 1 base and 1 base, there was a span of 12 bases. The CDR3 is 15 residues long. CDR3: CAWSAPGVGTDTQYF. The CDR3, as DNA: TGTGCCTGGAGTGCCCCAGGGGTGGGCACAGATACGCAGTATTTT.

This rearrangement joins TRBV20-1 to TRBJ1-6, with D possibly being TRBD1 (5 bases). V was clipped by 4 bases and J by 6 bases, with 7 bases between them. The V gene's germline CDR1 is DFQATT and CDR2 SNEGSKA (reference sequence). This CDR3 is 12 amino acids long. The CDR3 DNA is TGCAGTGCTACAGGGCCTAATTCACCCCTCCACTTT. It specifies CSATGPNSPLHF.

This clonotype was seen many times. The chain joins TRBV9 to TRBJ2-5, with D hard to call. This CDR3 has 16 amino acids. Trimming took 2 bases from V and 4 from J, leaving 18 bases between them. Germline lookup yields CDR1 SGDLS and CDR2 YYNGEE. CDR3 in DNA: TGTGCCAGCAGCGTCGGAGACGTACTTAGTGGAGAGACCCAGTACTTC. Amino acids: CASSVGDVLSGETQYF.

This chain joins TRBV14 and TRBJ2-5; possibly TRBD2 for D (6 bases). The V end was cut by 4 bases, the J end by 4 bases, with 13 bases between. The V gene's germline CDR1 is SGHDN and CDR2 FVKESK. This CDR3 comprises 14 residues. The CDR3 DNA follows: TGTGCCAGCAGCCTTTGGGCGGGAATAGAGACCCAGTACTTC. Its protein product is CASSLWAGIETQYF. The complete variable domain, with remaining parts taken from reference TRBV14 and TRBJ2-5, reads EAGVTQFPSHSVIEKGQTVTLRCDPISGHDNLYWYRRVMGKEIKFLLHFVKESKQDESGMPNNRFLAERTGGTYSTLKVQPAELEDSGVYFCASSLWAGIETQYFGPGTRLLVL.

This clonotype was detected only once. The chain uses TRBV12-3 or TRBV12-4 and TRBJ2-7; tentative D call: TRBD2 (5 bases). The CDR3 is 15 residues long. V was shortened by 1 base and J by 0 bases, with 10 bases between the two germline ends. CDR3 DNA: TGTGCCAGCAGTTTAGTACGTAGCGCCTCCTACGAGCAGTACTTC. Amino acids: CASSLVRSASYEQYF.

In this sample, this clonotype turned up many times. The J gene is TRBJ2-3, the V gene TRBV30, with no clear D. Trimming cost V 4 bases and J 2 bases, with 7 bases left between them. Germline assignment: CDR1 GTSNPN and CDR2 SVGIG (reference sequence). This CDR3 spans 12 amino acids. The CDR3 here is CAWTVTTDTQYF. In nucleotides, the CDR3 is TGTGCCTGGACCGTTACCACAGATACGCAGTATTTT.

This chain connects TRBV6-2 or TRBV6-3 to TRBJ2-5; D is undetermined. The germline gives CDR1 MNHEY, CDR2 SVGEGT. V lost 4 bases to trimming and J lost 5 bases, with 11 bases between them. This CDR3 region has 13 residues. As DNA, the CDR3 is TGTGCCAGCAGTTCATGGCGTGCGGAGACCCAGTACTTC. It codes for CASSSWRAETQYF.

This clonotype was observed at least ten times. The J gene is TRBJ2-7, the V gene TRBV4-3, with D unclear. V lost 0 bases and J lost 2, with 14 bases in between. The CDR3 consists of 16 residues. Germline V gene data show CDR1 as LGHNA and CDR2 as YSLEER. CDR3 DNA: TGCGCCAGCAGCCAAGATCATGCCCCGGCTACCTACGAGCAGTACTTC. Translation: CASSQDHAPATYEQYF.

The table lists this clonotype with a count of one. V usage is TRBV7-3 and J usage is TRBJ2-1; D possibly matches TRBD1 or TRBD2 (5 bases each). Trimming took 1 base from V and 8 from J, leaving 9 bases between them. CDR3 length: 13 amino acids. Germline CDR1 and CDR2: SGHTA and FQGTGA. CDR3 sequence: CASSLRLGDEQFF. The CDR3 DNA is TGTGCCAGCAGCTTAAGGCTGGGGGATGAGCAGTTCTTC. Full variable domain (remainder filled in from reference TRBV7-3 and TRBJ2-1): GAGVSQTPSNKVTEKGKYVELRCDPISGHTALYWYRQSLGQGPEFLIYFQGTGAADDSGLPNDRFFAVRPEGSVSTLKIQRTERGDSAVYLCASSLRLGDEQFFGPGTRLTVL.

This clonotype was counted a few times. The chain employs TRBV20-1 and TRBJ1-5; D uncertain. The V and J ends lost 2 bases and 7 bases respectively, with 18 bases between them. The CDR3 spans 15 residues. Germline CDR1 reads DFQATT; CDR2 reads SNEGSKA (reference sequence). CDR3: CSARKGPPPGQPQHF. The CDR3 DNA sequence: TGCAGTGCTAGAAAGGGCCCCCCGCCAGGACAGCCCCAGCATTTT.

V and J are TRBV7-3 and TRBJ2-7, with 7 bases lining up with TRBD2. Trimming took 2 bases from V and 5 from J; bases not matched to a gene: 3. The CDR3 runs to 13 residues. Germline V gene lookup returns CDR1 SGHTA and CDR2 FQGTGA. Here the CDR3 DNA reads TGTGCCAGCAGCTTACTAGCGGAGCACGAGCAGTACTTC. Protein sequence: CASSLLAEHEQYF.

In this sample, this clonotype turned up a few times. The chain couples TRBV15 to TRBJ2-1, with a possible D match to TRBD2 (5 bases). The CDR3 is 14 amino acids. Trimming stripped 0 bases from V and 9 bases from J, with 12 bases between. CDR1 is LNHNV, CDR2 YYDKDF, per germline (reference sequence). The CDR3 sequence: CATSRDPVRGEQFF. DNA of the CDR3: TGTGCCACCAGCAGAGATCCTGTTCGGGGTGAGCAGTTCTTC.

The chain recombines TRBV5-4 with TRBJ2-1, with 7 bases fitting TRBD1. From germline, CDR1 is SGHNT and CDR2 YYREEE (reference sequence). Trimming took 4 bases from V and 0 from J; bases not matched to a gene: 7. CDR3 length equals 16 residues. CDR3 sequence reads: CASSSQTGSSYNEQFF. The CDR3 coding sequence is TGTGCCAGCAGCAGCCAGACAGGGAGCTCCTACAATGAGCAGTTCTTC.

This clonotype was picked up a small number of times. The chain joins TRBV11-3 to TRBJ2-6; 10 nucleotides match TRBD2. The CDR3 is 18 amino acids. Losses at the gene ends were 3 bases for V and 1 base for J; bases not matched to a gene: 6. Per the germline V gene, CDR1 is SGHNT and CDR2 is YENEEA. Here the CDR3 DNA reads TGTGCCAGCAGCTTGGGGGGACTAGCGACTTCTGGGGCCAACGTCCTGACTTTC. The encoded protein is CASSLGGLATSGANVLTF.

The rearrangement uses TRBV5-1 and TRBJ2-2; 9 bases match TRBD2. Germline CDR1 SGHRS, CDR2 YFSETQ. This CDR3 region has 16 residues. V lost 2 bases and J lost 5; bases outside the gene matches: 7. The CDR3 sequence is CASSFEVAGVTGELFF. CDR3 coding DNA: TGCGCCAGCAGCTTCGAGGTAGCGGGAGTTACCGGGGAGCTGTTTTTT.

This chain links TRBV30 with TRBJ1-4; no definite D call. Germline V lookup: CDR1 GTSNPN, CDR2 SVGIG (reference sequence). The CDR3 extends over 11 amino acids. V lost 2 bases and J lost 7, with 5 bases in between. The CDR3 sequence is CAWSFGEKLFF. The CDR3 coding sequence is TGTGCCTGGAGTTTCGGTGAAAAACTGTTTTTT.

The chain couples TRBV2 to TRBJ2-1, with TRBD2 as a possible D gene (5 bases). V was trimmed by 1 base and J by 4 bases, leaving 14 bases between them. The germline V gene has CDR1 SNHLY and CDR2 FYNNEI. The CDR3 has 16 amino acids. CDR3 sequence reads: CASSEEVRVRYNEQFF. In DNA form, the CDR3 reads TGTGCCAGCAGTGAAGAGGTGCGGGTGCGATACAATGAGCAGTTCTTC.

The V call is TRBV30, the J call TRBJ1-1; D not certain. The germline gives CDR1 GTSNPN, CDR2 SVGIG (reference sequence). The CDR3 loop spans 12 amino acids. V was pared by 1 base and J by 4 bases, with 7 bases between. CDR3 DNA: TGTGCCTGGAGTGGGGAGAGCACTGAAGCTTTCTTT. It is translated as CAWSGESTEAFF.

This clonotype was recorded once. The chain carries TRBV5-8 and TRBJ2-5, with D unclear. Germline-derived CDR1 and CDR2 are SGHTS and YDEGEE. The CDR3 spans 11 residues. V was clipped by 7 bases and J by 5 bases, with 9 bases between them. The CDR3 protein is CASGPWETQYF. The CDR3 DNA follows: TGTGCCAGCGGGCCCTGGGAGACCCAGTACTTC.

There are many counts of this clonotype. In DNA form, the CDR3 reads TGTGCCAGCACCCCAGGGAGAGGGAGGACCGGGGAGCTGTTTTTT. Its protein product is CASTPGRGRTGELFF. J is TRBJ2-2 and V is TRBV12-3 or TRBV12-4; perhaps TRBD2 as D (6 bases). This CDR3 has 15 residues. V was pared by 7 bases and J by 5 bases, with 17 bases between.

The V call is TRBV20-1, the J call TRBJ2-7; either TRBD1 or TRBD2 may fit D (6 bases each). Deletions cut 0 bases from V and 9 bases from J, with 30 bases between. The length of the CDR3 is 18 residues. Germline values: CDR1 DFQATT, CDR2 SNEGSKA (reference sequence). CDR3 sequence reads: CSARDIRRDTRRVDTQYF. The CDR3 nucleotides are TGCAGTGCTAGAGATATAAGGAGGGACACACGCCGAGTGGACACGCAGTACTTC.

The chain carries TRBV7-2 and TRBJ1-5, with TRBD1 matching over 9 bases. The CDR3 sequence is 16 residues long. The J segment lost 3 bases and the V segment lost 1 base, leaving 4 bases of the junction unmatched. Germline assignment: CDR1 SGHTA and CDR2 FQGNSA. The CDR3: CASSLVGTGNNQPQHF. The CDR3 DNA reads TGTGCCAGCAGCTTAGTCGGGACAGGGAACAATCAGCCCCAGCATTTT.

This clonotype has just a few counts. The rearrangement joins TRBV11-2 to TRBJ2-5; D is perhaps TRBD1 (6 bases). This CDR3 region has 19 residues. Germline V gene sequence: CDR1 SGHAT, CDR2 FQNNGV. The V and J ends lost 3 bases and 7 bases respectively, with 30 bases between them. The CDR3 nucleotides read TGTGCCAGCAGCTTGGACGACCTAAGATTTCCGGGACAACTTTGGACCCAGTACTTC. Protein: CASSLDDLRFPGQLWTQYF.

A few counts support this clonotype. The rearrangement links TRBV20-1 to TRBJ2-5; no reliable D call. V was clipped by 7 bases and J by 1 base, with 10 bases between them. Germline loops: CDR1 DFQATT, CDR2 SNEGSKA (reference sequence). This CDR3 has 12 residues. This chain's CDR3 is CSVRGRQETQYF. DNA for the CDR3: TGCAGTGTCCGAGGCCGCCAAGAGACCCAGTACTTC.

The chain links TRBV29-1 to TRBJ2-1; 9 bases are a match to TRBD2. Per the germline V gene, CDR1 is SQVTM and CDR2 is ANQGSEA. V lost 5 bases to trimming and J lost 7 bases; unmatched junction nucleotides: 9. This CDR3 is 14 amino acids long. The chain's CDR3 is CSVQKGLAGNEQFF. The DNA of the CDR3 is TGCAGCGTTCAGAAGGGGCTAGCGGGGAATGAGCAGTTCTTC.

This clonotype was seen more than once but under ten times. The chain joins TRBV9 to TRBJ2-5; 11 bases agree with TRBD2. The CDR3 contains 19 residues. Trimming at V came to 0 bases and at J to 4 bases, leaving 14 bases not matched to a gene. Germline CDR1 and CDR2: SGDLS and YYNGEE. For the CDR3, the DNA is TGTGCCAGCAGCGTAGCTACACTAGCGGGAGACAAAGGGGCAGAGACCCAGTACTTC. Translation gives CASSVATLAGDKGAETQYF. Using reference TRBV9 and TRBJ2-5 for the parts outside the CDR3, the full variable domain is DSGVTQTPKHLITATGQRVTLRCSPRSGDLSVYWYQQSLDQGLQFLIQYYNGEERAKGNILERFSAQQFPDLHSELNLSSLELGDSALYFCASSVATLAGDKGAETQYFGPGTRLLVL.

This clonotype has only a few counts. The CDR3 DNA reads as TGTGCCAGCAGGATCGGGACTGGGGCCAACGTCCTGACTTTC. Encoded protein: CASRIGTGANVLTF. This sequence joins TRBV14 and TRBJ2-6; D perhaps matches TRBD2 (5 bases). This CDR3 is 14 amino acids long. V was clipped by 6 bases and J by 2 bases, with 8 bases between them. Germline CDR1 is SGHDN and CDR2 is FVKESK.

At least ten counts were recorded for this clonotype. The chain employs TRBV29-1 and TRBJ2-7, with D unclear. Trimming removed 0 bases at V and 5 bases at J, with 17 bases between. The CDR3 has 15 residues. Per the germline V gene, CDR1 is SQVTM and CDR2 is ANQGSEA. CDR3 loop: CSVEDNDLGLNEQYF. CDR3 sequence (DNA): TGCAGCGTTGAAGATAACGACCTAGGGTTGAACGAGCAGTACTTC.